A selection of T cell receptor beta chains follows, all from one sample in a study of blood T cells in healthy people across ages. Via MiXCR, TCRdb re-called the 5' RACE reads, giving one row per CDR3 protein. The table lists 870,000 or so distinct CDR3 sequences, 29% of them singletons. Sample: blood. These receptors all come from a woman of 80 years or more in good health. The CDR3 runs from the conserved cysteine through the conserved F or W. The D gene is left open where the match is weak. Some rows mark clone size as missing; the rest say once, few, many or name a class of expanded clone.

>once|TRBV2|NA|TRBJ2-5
CASSRAGALGTQYF
TGTGCCAGCAGCCGGGCAGGGGCCCTGGGGACCCAGTACTTC
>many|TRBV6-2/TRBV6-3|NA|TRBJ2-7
CASSTGLEQYF
TGTGCCAGCAGTACTGGGCTCGAGCAGTACTTC
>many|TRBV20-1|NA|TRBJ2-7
CSAGLGAFEQYF
TGCAGTGCAGGTTTAGGTGCTTTCGAGCAGTACTTC
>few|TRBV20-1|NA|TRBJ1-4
CSARSQSEKLFF
TGCAGTGCTAGGAGCCAGAGTGAAAAACTGTTTTTT
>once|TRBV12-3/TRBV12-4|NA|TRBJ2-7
CASSPLSWGRNEQYF
TGTGCCAGCAGTCCCCTATCATGGGGGAGGAACGAGCAGTACTTC
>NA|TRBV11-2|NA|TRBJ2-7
CASRGRGEQYF
TGTGCCAGCAGGGGTCGGGGGGAGCAGTACTTC
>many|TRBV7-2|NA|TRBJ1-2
CASAPTGPGGYTF
TGTGCCAGCGCTCCCACAGGACCAGGAGGCTACACCTTC
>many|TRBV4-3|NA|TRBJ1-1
CASSQAHRNTEAFF
TGCGCCAGCAGCCAAGCTCATAGAAACACTGAAGCTTTCTTT
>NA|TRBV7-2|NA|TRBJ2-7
CASSFQRSSYNEQYF
TGTGCCAGCAGCTTCCAAAGGAGCTCCTACAATGAGCAGTACTTC
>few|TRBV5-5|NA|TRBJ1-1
CASSTVLGNEAFF
TGTGCCAGCAGTACCGTGCTAGGGAACGAAGCTTTCTTT
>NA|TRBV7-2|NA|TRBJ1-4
CASSLAVGMGEKLFF
TGTGCCAGCAGCTTAGCGGTGGGGATGGGTGAAAAACTGTTTTTT
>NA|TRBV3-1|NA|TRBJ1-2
CASSQSDYGYTF
TGTGCCAGCAGCCAATCGGACTATGGCTACACCTTC
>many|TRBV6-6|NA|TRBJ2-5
CASSYSQGRETQYF
TGTGCCAGCAGTTACTCGCAGGGGCGGGAGACCCAGTACTTC
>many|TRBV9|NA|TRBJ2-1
CASSPRGGAGRFNNEQFF
TGTGCCAGCAGCCCAAGAGGAGGGGCGGGTAGGTTTAACAATGAGCAGTTCTTC
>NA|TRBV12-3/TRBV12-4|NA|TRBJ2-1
CATRRLGGQTTYNEQFF
TGTGCCACCCGGAGATTGGGCGGCCAGACTACCTACAATGAGCAGTTCTTC
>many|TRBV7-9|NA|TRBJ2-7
CASSFQNEQYF
TGTGCCAGCAGCTTCCAGAACGAGCAGTACTTC
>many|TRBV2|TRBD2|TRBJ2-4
CASSDYGSGGIGNIQYF
TGTGCCAGCAGTGATTATGGTTCGGGAGGGATAGGCAACATTCAGTACTTC
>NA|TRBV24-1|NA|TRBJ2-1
CATSDPRGHEQFF
TGTGCCACCAGTGATCCCAGGGGCCATGAGCAGTTCTTC
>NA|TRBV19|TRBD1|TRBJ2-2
CASSIRQGAGELFF
TGTGCCAGTAGTATAAGACAGGGGGCCGGGGAGCTGTTTTTT
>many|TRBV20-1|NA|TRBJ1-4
CSARDQGFEKLFF
TGCAGTGCTAGAGATCAAGGGTTTGAAAAACTGTTTTTT
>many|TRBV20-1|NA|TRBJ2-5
CSAKPSLGKETQYF
TGCAGTGCTAAGCCTTCCCTCGGGAAAGAGACCCAGTACTTC
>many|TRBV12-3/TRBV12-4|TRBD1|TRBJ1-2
CASSLTAGGLYGYTF
TGTGCCAGCAGTTTAACTGCAGGGGGATTATATGGCTACACCTTC
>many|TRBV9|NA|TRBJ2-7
CASSDGPGGAYEQYF
TGTGCCAGCAGCGACGGGCCGGGCGGGGCCTACGAGCAGTACTTC
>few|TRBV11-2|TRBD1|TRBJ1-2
CASSLGQGVDYGYTF
TGTGCCAGCAGCCTCGGACAGGGGGTTGACTATGGCTACACCTTC
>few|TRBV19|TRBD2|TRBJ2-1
CASKPFTTSGDEQFF
TGTGCCAGTAAACCCTTCACGACTAGCGGGGATGAGCAGTTCTTC